This T cell receptor (beta chain) was captured in a study of blood T cell repertoires in COVID-19. Unmatched junction bases numbered 16, after V lost 5 bases and J lost 15 bases. This CDR3 is 15 amino acids long. In germline, CDR1 is SGHAT, CDR2 FQDESV (reference sequence). In the authors' methods: Amplification with reference gene primers provided the estimates of nucleated cell counts. Clones were read by immunoSEQ multiplex PCR, and TCRdb kept only the in-frame ones, dropping some. V and J calls and clone size follow that table, whereas D and trimming were derived from the DNA. The data contain about 380,000 clones, 85% of them singletons.

The receptor comes from a woman aged 18-29 years with acute or convalescent COVID-19. The sequencing input was peripheral blood. This rearrangement joins TRBV11-1 to TRBJ1-6; TRBD1 matches 7 bases. CDR3 in DNA: TGTGCCAGCAGCAATCCCCAGACAGGGTCGTTCGACCTCCACTTT. Residues: CASSNPQTGSFDLHF.